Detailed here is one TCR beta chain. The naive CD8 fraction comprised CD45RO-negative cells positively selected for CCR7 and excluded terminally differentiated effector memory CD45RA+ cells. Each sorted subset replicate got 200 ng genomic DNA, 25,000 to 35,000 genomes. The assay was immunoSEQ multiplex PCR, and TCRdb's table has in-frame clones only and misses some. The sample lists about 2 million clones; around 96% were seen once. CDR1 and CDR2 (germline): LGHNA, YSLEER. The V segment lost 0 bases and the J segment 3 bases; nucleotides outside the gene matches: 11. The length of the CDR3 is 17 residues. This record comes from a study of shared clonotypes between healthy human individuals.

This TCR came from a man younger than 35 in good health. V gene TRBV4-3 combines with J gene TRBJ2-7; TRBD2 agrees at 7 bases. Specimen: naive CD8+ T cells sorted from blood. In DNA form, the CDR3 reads TGCGCCAGCAGCCAAGATCCCGCCTACGCGGGAGTCTACGAGCAGTACTTC. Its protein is CASSQDPAYAGVYEQYF.